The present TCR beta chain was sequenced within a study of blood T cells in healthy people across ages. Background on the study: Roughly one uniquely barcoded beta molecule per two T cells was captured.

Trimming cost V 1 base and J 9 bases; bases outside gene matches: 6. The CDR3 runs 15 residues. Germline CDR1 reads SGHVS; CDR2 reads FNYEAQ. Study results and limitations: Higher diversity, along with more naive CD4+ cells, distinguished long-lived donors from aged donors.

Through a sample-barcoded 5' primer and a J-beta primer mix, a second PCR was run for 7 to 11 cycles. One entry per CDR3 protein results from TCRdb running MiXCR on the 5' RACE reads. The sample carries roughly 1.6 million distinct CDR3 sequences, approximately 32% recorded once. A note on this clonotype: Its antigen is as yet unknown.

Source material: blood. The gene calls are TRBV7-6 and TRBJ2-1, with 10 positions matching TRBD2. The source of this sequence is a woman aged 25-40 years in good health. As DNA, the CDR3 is TGTGCCAGCAGCTTAGTGAGCGGGGGGGTCGCTGAGCAGTTCTTC. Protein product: CASSLVSGGVAEQFF.